These 14 T cell receptor beta chains originate from one sample sequenced in a study of T cells in localized non-small cell lung cancer. TCRdb's copy holds only in-frame clones and misses some; the assay was immunoSEQ multiplex PCR. Found here are roughly 20,000 clones, 84% of them singletons; the top ten hold approximately 2.4%. Sequenced here: peripheral blood, sampled before any cancer treatment. All receptors derive from a man aged 35-75 years with stage I lung adenocarcinoma.

The CDR3 sequence is CASGGQGRTEAFF. CDR3 coding DNA: TGTGCCAGTGGAGGACAGGGAAGGACTGAAGCTTTCTTT. V gene TRBV19 combines with J gene TRBJ1-1; the match to TRBD1 covers 8 bases. Germline CDR1 reads LNHDA; CDR2 reads SQIVND (reference sequence). This CDR3 is 13 amino acids long. Germline trimming cut 8 bases from V and 5 bases from J; bases unmatched to any gene: 7.

The table lists this clone with a count of one. The V call is TRBV6-5, the J call TRBJ1-3; D might be TRBD1 (5 bases). V gave up 2 bases and J gave up 5 bases, with 13 bases separating them. The V gene's germline CDR1 is MNHEY and CDR2 SVGAGI. The CDR3 runs 15 residues. CDR3 nucleotides: TGTGCCAGCAGTTACGGGCCCAGGGATAGAAACACCATATATTTT. Protein: CASSYGPRDRNTIYF.

This rearrangement joins TRBV2 to TRBJ1-4; tentatively, D is TRBD1 (6 bases). Trimming removed 4 bases from V and 12 bases from J, with 15 bases in between. Per germline, CDR1 SNHLY and CDR2 FYNNEI. This CDR3 has 13 amino acids. CDR3 residues: CASSVDSSVELFF. As DNA, the CDR3 is TGTGCCAGCAGTGTGGACAGCTCGGTGGAACTGTTTTTT. Complete variable domain (other parts from reference TRBV2 and TRBJ1-4): EPEVTQTPSHQVTQMGQEVILRCVPISNHLYFYWYRQILGQKVEFLVSFYNNEISEKSEIFDDQFSVERPDGSNFTLKIRSTKLEDSAMYFCASSVDSSVELFFGSGTQLSVL.

In nucleotides, the CDR3 is TGTGCCAGCAACCGACCACAGGACTACGAGCAGTACTTC. This encodes CASNRPQDYEQYF. The rearrangement joins TRBV6-6 to TRBJ2-5; weak D call: TRBD1 (5 bases). TRBJ2-7 matches the DNA end more closely, so the J call is doubtful. Germline V gene sequence: CDR1 MNHNY, CDR2 SVGAGI (reference sequence). The CDR3 contains 13 residues.

The chain joins TRBV2 to TRBJ2-5; the D gene is possibly TRBD1 (6 bases). Germline-derived CDR1 and CDR2 are SNHLY and FYNNEI. The CDR3 is made up of 17 amino acids. Trimming left V 5 bases short and J 3 bases short, with 22 bases between. Here the CDR3 reads CASSQGARGLGEETQYF. The CDR3 bases are TGTGCCAGCAGTCAAGGGGCCAGGGGCCTTGGGGAAGAGACCCAGTACTTC. The variable domain in full, completed from reference TRBV2 and TRBJ2-5, reads EPEVTQTPSHQVTQMGQEVILRCVPISNHLYFYWYRQILGQKVEFLVSFYNNEISEKSEIFDDQFSVERPDGSNFTLKIRSTKLEDSAMYFCASSQGARGLGEETQYFGPGTRLLVL.

With respect to this clone: The junction departs from the called germline gene at one end, perhaps through a read error. The chain carries TRBV7-7 and TRBJ2-1, with 10 bases matching TRBD2. Per germline, CDR1 SSHAT and CDR2 FNYEAQ (reference sequence). This CDR3 region has 15 residues. The CDR3 sequence: CASSLRLAGIDEQFF. Written as DNA, the CDR3 is TGTGCTAGCAGCTTACGACTAGCGGGTATCGATGAGCAGTTCTTC.

J is TRBJ2-1 and V is TRBV10-2, with 10 bases fitting TRBD1. The germline gives CDR1 WSHSY, CDR2 SAAADI. With 10 bases clipped from V and 16 bases from J, the junction kept 13 bases outside the gene matches. The CDR3 runs to 12 residues. CDR3: CATGGDRGRPFF. The CDR3 coding sequence is TGCGCCACCGGGGGGGACAGGGGACGACCTTTCTTC.

This chain links TRBV6-6 with TRBJ2-7; 9 positions match TRBD2. The CDR3 loop spans 14 amino acids. J lost 4 bases, V lost 6 bases, and 7 bases had no gene match. Germline CDR1 reads MNHNY; CDR2 reads SVGAGI (reference sequence). The CDR3 is CASRRSGSGYEQYF. The CDR3 coding sequence is TGTGCCAGCAGACGTAGCGGGAGCGGGTACGAGCAGTACTTC.

This chain uses TRBV5-1 with TRBJ2-3; 9 bases map to TRBD1. Per germline, CDR1 SGHRS and CDR2 YFSETQ. Losses at the gene ends were 4 bases for V and 3 bases for J; bases not matched to a gene: 9. This CDR3 is 16 amino acids long. Here the CDR3 reads CASSPLGTGKTDTQYF. The CDR3 DNA sequence: TGCGCCAGCAGCCCTTTAGGGACAGGGAAGACAGATACGCAGTATTTT.

The rearrangement joins TRBV7-8 to TRBJ1-3; no clear D. The CDR3 length is 16 residues. Per the germline V gene, CDR1 is SGHVS and CDR2 is FQNEAQ. Trimming cost V 2 bases and J 1 base, with 12 bases left between them. The CDR3 DNA reads TGTGCCAGCAGCTTAATGGCAGGCGGATCTGGAAACACCATATATTTT. It translates to CASSLMAGGSGNTIYF. The variable domain in full, completed from reference TRBV7-8 and TRBJ1-3, reads GAGVSQSPRYKVAKRGQDVALRCDPISGHVSLFWYQQALGQGPEFLTYFQNEAQLDKSGLPSDRFFAERPEGSVSTLKIQRTQQEDSAVYLCASSLMAGGSGNTIYFGEGSWLTVV.

This clone was picked up a small number of times. The chain employs TRBV5-1 and TRBJ2-3; 13 nucleotides match TRBD2. The V gene's germline CDR1 is SGHRS and CDR2 YFSETQ. The CDR3 runs to 17 residues. V gave up 1 base and J gave up 0 bases; unmatched junction bases: 2. CDR3 sequence reads: CASSLLTSGGSTDTQYF. The CDR3 region has the DNA TGCGCCAGCAGCTTGCTGACTAGCGGGGGGAGCACAGATACGCAGTATTTT.

The chain uses TRBV28 and TRBJ2-5, with D possibly matching TRBD1 (5 bases). The CDR3 consists of 14 residues. Germline assignment: CDR1 MDHEN and CDR2 SYDVKM. V lost 6 bases to trimming and J lost 2 bases, with 13 bases between them. The chain's CDR3 is CASRTWGNQETQYF. The CDR3 DNA is TGTGCCAGCAGGACATGGGGCAATCAAGAGACCCAGTACTTC.

V gene TRBV5-5 combines with J gene TRBJ2-5, with D maybe TRBD2 (6 bases). The germline V gene has CDR1 SGHKS and CDR2 YYEKEE (reference sequence). V was pared by 6 bases and J by 2 bases, with 11 bases between. The CDR3 covers 13 residues. This CDR3 reads CASTPRGQETQYF. The CDR3 DNA reads TGTGCCAGCACCCCTCGGGGGCAAGAGACCCAGTACTTC.

The V and J genes are TRBV11-2 and TRBJ1-2; no firm D call. Trimming shortened V by 1 base and J by 2 bases, and 8 bases separated the two germline ends. The CDR3 has 14 residues. The germline CDR1 and CDR2 sequences are SGHAT and FQNNGV. CDR3 protein: CASSLGPGNYGYTF. Written as DNA, the CDR3 is TGTGCCAGCAGCTTAGGTCCAGGAAACTATGGCTACACCTTC.